The source of this T cell receptor (beta chain) is a study of blood T cell repertoires in COVID-19. Study-level background: Samples taken during acute and convalescent COVID-19 were collected in the United States, Italy and Spain. PBMCs, B-cell-depleted T cells, or T cells were the source of the cDNA or gDNA that made up the material.

Original methodology: For nucleated cells, counts were estimated from reference gene primer amplification. The table came from immunoSEQ multiplex PCR; TCRdb's copy has only in-frame clones and leaves some out. The DNA was the basis for D and trimming; V, J and clone size are from that table. The sample contains about 280,000 clones, roughly 85% of which appear only once. Sequencing used peripheral blood. This sequence originates from a man aged 45-65 years with active or convalescent COVID-19.

The CDR3 nucleotides read TGTGCCACCAGTGATTCCCGTACTAGCGGGAGGCCTTGCTCCTACGAGCAGTACTTC. It yields the protein CATSDSRTSGRPCSYEQYF. The V gene is TRBV24-1, the J gene TRBJ2-7; the match to TRBD2 covers 12 bases. Germline V lookup: CDR1 KGHDR, CDR2 SFDVKD. The CDR3 covers 19 residues. J was trimmed by 0 bases and V by 2 bases; bases with no gene match: 10.